A single sample gave rise to the 14 T cell receptor beta chains below, sequenced in a study of CD8+CD57+ T cells in acquired aplastic anemia. Selection for sequencing was limited to patients who had shown CD8+CD57+ cell expansion by flow cytometry. Both TCR beta VDJ combination and CDR3 sequence profiling were carried out. Genomic DNA was the template for this profiling. MiXCR was run by TCRdb on the reads, yielding one entry per CDR3 protein. This table has 150,000 or so distinct CDR3 sequences, about 54% appearing once. The sequenced sample consisted of sorted CD4+, CD8+, or CD8+CD57+ T cells (not recorded which) from PBMCs. These receptors came from a human donor with aplastic anemia.

This clonotype was counted many times. The CDR3 DNA is TGTGCCAGCAGCGAACTGGTTAGCTCCTACAATGAGCAGTTCTTC. Protein sequence: CASSELVSSYNEQFF. This chain uses TRBV7-8 with TRBJ2-1; D remains ambiguous. Trimming pared 5 bases from V and 0 bases from J, leaving 11 bases between. Germline CDR1 reads SGHVS; CDR2 reads FQNEAQ. The CDR3 totals 15 residues.

The CDR3 protein is CASSVMGEKLFF. DNA for the CDR3: TGTGCCAGCAGCGTAATGGGTGAAAAACTGTTTTTT. This sequence joins TRBV9 and TRBJ1-4; D call uncertain. The germline V gene encodes CDR1 SGDLS and CDR2 YYNGEE. V lost 1 base, J lost 7 bases, and 5 bases lay in between. This CDR3 is built from 12 residues.

This chain links TRBV20-1 with TRBJ1-5; tentative D call: TRBD1 (5 bases). The CDR3 sequence is 14 residues long. CDR1 is DFQATT, CDR2 SNEGSKA, per germline (reference sequence). V lost 7 bases and J lost 2, with 15 bases in between. The CDR3 nucleotides read TGCAGTGTTACCACGGGGGAGGGCAATCAGCCCCAGCATTTT. Encoded protein: CSVTTGEGNQPQHF.

The CDR3 is CSVNPLGGNEKLFF. CDR3 sequence (DNA): TGCAGCGTTAATCCCCTAGGAGGGAATGAAAAACTGTTTTTT. The genes are TRBV29-1 and TRBJ1-4; D is uncertain. The CDR3 extends over 14 amino acids. Germline lookup yields CDR1 SQVTM and CDR2 ANQGSEA. V shed 5 bases and J shed 5 bases, with 15 bases lying between them.

This clonotype was recorded many times. J is TRBJ1-4 and V is TRBV20-1, with unresolved D. Germline CDR1 DFQATT, CDR2 SNEGSKA (reference sequence). This CDR3 comprises 15 residues. The V and J ends lost 3 bases and 4 bases respectively, with 15 bases between them. The CDR3 bases are TGCAGTGCTAGCAACGACGGAGACTTTAATGAAAAACTGTTTTTT. Amino acids: CSASNDGDFNEKLFF.

V and J are TRBV24-1 and TRBJ2-1, with TRBD2 matching over 13 bases. From germline, CDR1 is KGHDR and CDR2 SFDVKD. The length of the CDR3 is 14 residues. J was trimmed by 8 bases and V by 9 bases; bases with no gene match: 6. The CDR3 region is CATGGLAGEDEQFF. In DNA, the CDR3 is TGTGCCACCGGCGGACTAGCGGGAGAGGATGAGCAGTTCTTC.

Worth noting for this clonotype: Because it lacks the conserved phenylalanine or tryptophan at the end, this CDR3 is likely a read error. The V and J genes are TRBV15 and TRBJ1-5, with a weak D call TRBD1 (5 bases). The CDR3 has 14 amino acids. The germline gives CDR1 LNHNV, CDR2 YYDKDF (reference sequence). V was cut by 3 bases and J by 5 bases, with 11 bases left in between. The CDR3 sequence is CATSSRQPDQPQHL. The CDR3 coding sequence is TGTGCCACCAGCAGCAGACAGCCAGATCAGCCCCAGCATCTT.

There are a few counts of this clonotype. The chain is built from TRBV6-1 and TRBJ2-7; 14 bases fit TRBD2. Germline CDR1 MNHNS, CDR2 SASEGT. The CDR3 contains 18 residues. J was trimmed by 2 bases and V by 5 bases; bases with no gene match: 11. This chain's CDR3 is CASSQRPGTSGGAYEQYF. The CDR3 DNA reads as TGTGCCAGCAGTCAAAGGCCCGGGACTAGCGGGGGTGCCTACGAGCAGTACTTC.

This clonotype was observed many times. The chain is built from TRBV4-1 and TRBJ1-1, with D possibly TRBD1 on 5 matching bases. Trimming removed 4 bases from V and 2 bases from J, with 11 bases in between. CDR1 MGHRA and CDR2 YSYEKL come from the germline V gene. The CDR3 sequence is 14 residues long. The DNA of the CDR3 is TGCGCCAGCAGCCGGGAGGGGTCAAACACTGAAGCTTTCTTT. Its translation: CASSREGSNTEAFF.

This clonotype was seen repeatedly, ten times or more. The V and J genes are TRBV3-1 and TRBJ2-1; D possibly matches TRBD1 or TRBD2 (5 bases each). The germline gives CDR1 LGHDT, CDR2 YNNKEL (reference sequence). This CDR3 is built from 20 residues. V lost 4 bases to trimming and J lost 4 bases, with 29 bases between them. Here the CDR3 reads CASSPHPPGAEDKGYNEQFF. The CDR3 DNA reads TGTGCCAGCAGCCCACACCCGCCCGGGGCCGAAGATAAGGGGTACAATGAGCAGTTCTTC.

This chain uses TRBV11-2 with TRBJ2-1; TRBD2 might be the D (6 bases). The CDR3 has 16 residues. Germline V gene sequence: CDR1 SGHAT, CDR2 FQNNGV. V gave up 4 bases and J gave up 8 bases, with 21 bases separating them. The CDR3 bases are TGTGCCAGCAGCTCACGCGGGACCAGTACTGTTGATGAGCAGTTCTTC. As protein: CASSSRGTSTVDEQFF. The entire variable domain, with the rest obtained from reference TRBV11-2 and TRBJ2-1, is as follows: EAGVAQSPRYKIIEKRQSVAFWCNPISGHATLYWYQQILGQGPKLLIQFQNNGVVDDSQLPKDRFSAERLKGVDSTLKIQPAKLEDSAVYLCASSSRGTSTVDEQFFGPGTRLTVL.

The rearrangement joins TRBV11-2 to TRBJ2-3; 8 bases are a match to TRBD2. Germline V gene lookup returns CDR1 SGHAT and CDR2 FQNNGV. Losses at the gene ends were 4 bases for V and 7 bases for J; bases not matched to a gene: 13. This CDR3 has 16 amino acids. The CDR3 spells CASSSQVVSGGNTQYF. The DNA of the CDR3 is TGTGCCAGCAGCTCCCAGGTAGTCAGCGGGGGAAATACGCAGTATTTT.

This clonotype occurred many times. The chain is built from TRBV4-1 and TRBJ1-6; D remains unclear. V shed 2 bases and J shed 8 bases, with 7 bases lying between them. The CDR3 contains 13 residues. CDR1 is MGHRA and CDR2 is YSYEKL in the germline V gene. CDR3 DNA sequence: TGCGCCAGCAGCCAACTTGGGGATTCACCCCTCCACTTT. Translated, it gives CASSQLGDSPLHF.

This clonotype was detected once. The genes are TRBV2 and TRBJ1-1, with D uncertain. The ends were cut back, 2 bases at V and 5 bases at J, with 9 bases in the middle. The CDR3 extends over 13 amino acids. Germline CDR1 reads SNHLY; CDR2 reads FYNNEI. The CDR3 sequence: CASSERGWTEAFF. The CDR3, as DNA: TGTGCCAGCAGTGAACGGGGATGGACTGAAGCTTTCTTT.